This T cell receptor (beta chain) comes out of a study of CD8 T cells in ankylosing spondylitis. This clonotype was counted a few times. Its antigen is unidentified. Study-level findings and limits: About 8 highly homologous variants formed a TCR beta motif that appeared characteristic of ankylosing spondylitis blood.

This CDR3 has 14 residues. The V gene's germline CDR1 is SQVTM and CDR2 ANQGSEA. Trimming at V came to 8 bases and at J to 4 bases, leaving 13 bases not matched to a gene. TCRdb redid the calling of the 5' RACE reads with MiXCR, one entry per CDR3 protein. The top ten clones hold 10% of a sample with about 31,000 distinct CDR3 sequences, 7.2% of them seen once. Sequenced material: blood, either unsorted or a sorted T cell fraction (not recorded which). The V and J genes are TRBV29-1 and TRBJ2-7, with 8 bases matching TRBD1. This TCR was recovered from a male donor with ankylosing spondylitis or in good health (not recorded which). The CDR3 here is CSYLTGESLYEQYF. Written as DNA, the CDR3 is TGCAGCTACTTGACAGGGGAGAGCTTGTACGAGCAGTACTTC.